This T cell receptor beta chain is from a study of T cells in Graves' hyperthyroidism and ophthalmopathy. Notes on the study in general: Researchers found most expanded thyroid clonotypes above 0.001 in blood as well.

CDR3 size: 15 residues. Trimming shortened V by 2 bases and J by 1 base, and 11 bases separated the two germline ends. Germline CDR1 MNHNS, CDR2 SASEGT. RNA transcripts gave rise to amplified TCR beta CDR3 regions. The TCR CDR3 first-round RT-PCR relied on the HTBI primer set. TCRdb re-called the multiplex PCR reads through MiXCR, storing one row per CDR3 protein. The repertoire holds fewer than 550,000 distinct CDR3 sequences, around 24% seen once, with approximately 10% in the top ten. This clonotype was observed at least ten times. No antigen is known for it. Reasons for excluding patients were uncontrolled infection, other autoimmune disease, pregnancy or lactation. Fresh 10 ml peripheral blood yielded PBMCs.

The specimen was blood. This receptor was taken from a woman aged 25 to 39 with Graves' ophthalmopathy. The chain combines TRBV6-1 with TRBJ1-1; D gene uncertain. The CDR3 bases are TGTGCCAGCAGTGAATTGACGAGGTGGAACACTGAAGCTTTCTTT. Amino acid sequence: CASSELTRWNTEAFF.